Listed here are 29 T cell receptor beta chains from one sample, sequenced in a study of cytomegalovirus exposure and HLA in healthy donors. The primer mix had 60 Vbeta and 13 Jbeta primers. Sequenced by immunoSEQ multiplex PCR; TCRdb stores in-frame clones only, minus some. In the table there are 100,000 or so clones, approximately 84% of which are singletons. Specimen: PBMCs. The origin of the receptors is a man aged 18-30 years in good health and CMV-seronegative.

This chain uses TRBV28 with TRBJ2-4, with D hard to call. V lost 2 bases, J lost 3 bases, and 5 bases lay in between. The CDR3 extends over 13 amino acids. Germline values: CDR1 MDHEN, CDR2 SYDVKM. The CDR3 nucleotides read TGTGCCAGCAGTTTAACAGTCAAAAACATTCAGTACTTC. Its protein is CASSLTVKNIQYF.

The rearrangement uses TRBV5-1 and TRBJ2-3, with 9 nucleotides matching TRBD2. Trimming cost V 0 bases and J 2 bases; bases outside gene matches: 7. Per the germline V gene, CDR1 is SGHRS and CDR2 is YFSETQ. This CDR3 has 17 amino acids. This chain's CDR3 is CASSLEGLAGTTDTQYF. CDR3 coding DNA: TGCGCCAGCAGCTTGGAAGGCCTAGCGGGGACCACAGATACGCAGTATTTT.

The rearrangement links TRBV29-1 to TRBJ2-2; D is unclear. The V gene lost 4 bases and the J gene lost 4 bases, with 10 bases spanning the gap. CDR3 length: 13 residues. The V gene's germline CDR1 is SQVTM and CDR2 ANQGSEA. The CDR3 is CSVVPRGTGELFF. The DNA of the CDR3 is TGCAGCGTTGTCCCCAGAGGCACCGGGGAGCTGTTTTTT.

This clone was observed once. The chain combines TRBV12-5 with TRBJ2-5; D remains unclear. Germline V gene lookup returns CDR1 LGHNT and CDR2 FRNRAP. V was shortened by 1 base and J by 2 bases, with 20 bases between the two germline ends. The CDR3 loop spans 18 amino acids. The CDR3 coding sequence is TGTGCTAGTGGTTTGGCCAGCAAAACAGATCAGTTACAAGAGACCCAGTACTTC. Its translation: CASGLASKTDQLQETQYF.

CDR3 loop: CASRNPTTSGSGDEQFF. In DNA form, the CDR3 reads TGTGCCAGCAGGAATCCGACCACTAGCGGGAGCGGCGATGAGCAGTTCTTC. The rearrangement joins TRBV5-8 to TRBJ2-1, with 11 bases matching TRBD2. The germline V gene encodes CDR1 SGHTS and CDR2 YDEGEE. This CDR3 comprises 17 residues. The V gene end was trimmed by 5 bases and the J gene end by 8 bases; junction bases not matched to a gene: 15.

The V and J genes are TRBV5-4 and TRBJ1-4; unclear D gene. Per the germline V gene, CDR1 is SGHNT and CDR2 is YYREEE (reference sequence). The CDR3 sequence is 13 residues long. The ends were cut back, 7 bases at V and 3 bases at J, with 10 bases in the middle. CDR3 residues: CASSTRSNEKLFF. In DNA form, the CDR3 reads TGTGCCAGCTCAACGAGGTCTAATGAAAAACTGTTTTTT.

The genes are TRBV6-1 and TRBJ1-4, with D uncertain. Germline V CDR1 and CDR2: MNHNS, SASEGT. This CDR3 is built from 15 residues. V lost 7 bases and J lost 3, with 15 bases in between. The DNA for the CDR3 is TGTGCCAGCAATATGGTAGGAGGACCTAATGAAAAACTGTTTTTT. Protein sequence: CASNMVGGPNEKLFF.

The chain joins TRBV14 to TRBJ1-1; 10 bases map to TRBD1. Trimming at V came to 5 bases and at J to 4 bases, leaving 4 bases not matched to a gene. The CDR3 has 14 residues. The V gene's germline CDR1 is SGHDN and CDR2 FVKESK. The CDR3 protein is CASSTTGGRTEAFF. The CDR3 DNA sequence: TGTGCCAGCAGCACGACAGGGGGCCGCACTGAAGCTTTCTTT.

The chain employs TRBV29-1 and TRBJ1-1; D gene unclear. The CDR3 extends over 11 amino acids. Germline values: CDR1 SQVTM, CDR2 ANQGSEA. V gave up 8 bases and J gave up 3 bases, with 10 bases separating them. The CDR3 loop reads CSIRRDTEAFF. As DNA, the CDR3 is TGCAGCATACGACGGGACACTGAAGCTTTCTTT.

The chain carries TRBV28 and TRBJ1-5, with 8 bases aligning to TRBD1. V shed 10 bases and J 4 bases; nucleotides not matched to a gene: 9. Per the germline V gene, CDR1 is MDHEN and CDR2 is SYDVKM. The CDR3 consists of 14 residues. The CDR3 DNA reads as TGTGCCACTACGGACCGGGACAGGAATCAGCCCCAGCATTTT. It translates to CATTDRDRNQPQHF.

The genes are TRBV9 and TRBJ1-2; tentative D call: TRBD1 (5 bases). The CDR3 spans 14 residues. CDR1 is SGDLS, CDR2 YYNGEE, per germline. V lost 4 bases and J 4 bases, leaving 14 bases between the germline ends. As DNA, the CDR3 is TGTGCCAGCAGCCCGAGCGGGACGCTCTATGGCTACACCTTC. Amino acid sequence: CASSPSGTLYGYTF.

This clone has only one observation. This chain uses TRBV7-9 with TRBJ2-1; 7 positions agree with TRBD1. The CDR3 totals 14 residues. In germline, CDR1 is SEHNR, CDR2 FQNEAQ (reference sequence). V gave up 5 bases and J gave up 5 bases; unmatched junction bases: 6. The CDR3 bases are TGTGCCAGCAGCATCGGGACAGTAGACAATGAGCAGTTCTTC. Translating it yields CASSIGTVDNEQFF.

This chain connects TRBV28 to TRBJ1-2; TRBD1 matches at 7 bases. The CDR3 runs to 13 residues. Germline V gene lookup returns CDR1 MDHEN and CDR2 SYDVKM. With 6 bases clipped from V and 9 bases from J, the junction kept 10 bases outside the gene matches. The CDR3 sequence is CASSPGGLVRYTF. CDR3 DNA: TGTGCCAGCAGCCCAGGGGGTCTAGTTCGCTACACCTTC.

The chain couples TRBV5-1 to TRBJ1-5, with 8 bases identical to TRBD1. The trim removed 4 bases at V and 4 bases at J, leaving 4 bases unmatched. There are 14 residues in the CDR3. Looked up from germline, CDR1 is SGHRS and CDR2 is YFSETQ. The CDR3 region has the DNA TGCGCCAGCAGCCCGGACAGGGAGAATCAGCCCCAGCATTTT. It specifies CASSPDRENQPQHF.

Note on this clone: The same CDR3 arises from other DNA sequences in this sample as well. J is TRBJ2-7 and V is TRBV6-1; 9 nucleotides line up with TRBD1. The J segment lost 5 bases and the V segment lost 6 bases, leaving 5 bases of the junction unmatched. Per germline, CDR1 MNHNS and CDR2 SASEGT. CDR3 length: 13 amino acids. DNA of the CDR3: TGTGCCAGCAGCCGGGACAGGGTCGACGAGCAGTACTTC. As protein: CASSRDRVDEQYF.

V is TRBV5-1 and J is TRBJ2-3; TRBD2 matches 15 bases. J was trimmed by 0 bases and V by 3 bases; bases with no gene match: 5. CDR1 is SGHRS, CDR2 YFSETQ, per germline. This CDR3 is 18 amino acids long. The chain's CDR3 is CASSSGLAGGTSTDTQYF. DNA of the CDR3: TGCGCCAGCAGCTCCGGACTAGCGGGAGGGACTAGCACAGATACGCAGTATTTT.

This clone appeared a single time. This sequence joins TRBV30 and TRBJ1-1; D remains ambiguous. CDR1 GTSNPN and CDR2 SVGIG come from the germline V gene (reference sequence). The CDR3 is 14 amino acids. V dropped 3 bases and J dropped 6 bases, with 17 bases sitting between them. For the CDR3, the DNA is TGTGCCTGGAGCGCCACTAATAGATATTCTGAAGCTTTCTTT. Its translation is CAWSATNRYSEAFF. Based on the CDR3 plus reference TRBV30 and TRBJ1-1, the full variable domain is SQTIHQWPATLVQPVGSPLSLECTVEGTSNPNLYWYRQAAGRGLQLLFYSVGIGQISSEVPQNLSASRPQDRQFILSSKKLLLSDSGFYLCAWSATNRYSEAFFGQGTRLTVV.

The table lists this clone with a few counts. V and J are TRBV5-4 and TRBJ2-1; 7 bases match TRBD1. The CDR3 covers 13 residues. J gave up 3 bases and V 3 bases, and 0 bases lay outside the gene matches. Germline V gene sequence: CDR1 SGHNT, CDR2 YYREEE (reference sequence). CDR3 sequence (DNA): TGTGCCAGCAGCTGGGACAGCTACAATGAGCAGTTCTTC. Amino acid sequence: CASSWDSYNEQFF.

This chain links TRBV28 with TRBJ1-1, with D tentatively TRBD1 (6 bases). This CDR3 spans 12 amino acids. V dropped 6 bases and J dropped 4 bases, with 9 bases sitting between them. CDR1 and CDR2 (germline): MDHEN, SYDVKM. CDR3: CASRQGLTEAFF. In DNA, the CDR3 is TGTGCCAGCAGGCAGGGGCTCACTGAAGCTTTCTTT.

The chain joins TRBV7-9 to TRBJ2-1, with a weak D call TRBD2 (5 bases). The V end was cut by 0 bases, the J end by 7 bases, with 13 bases between. The length of the CDR3 is 15 residues. Germline V gives CDR1 SEHNR, CDR2 FQNEAQ (reference sequence). The CDR3 DNA sequence: TGTGCCAGCAGCTTAGCCCCTGGAGGCTTGAATGAGCAGTTCTTC. Translating gives CASSLAPGGLNEQFF. The full variable domain, with the rest looked up from reference TRBV7-9 and TRBJ2-1, is DTGVSQNPRHKITKRGQNVTFRCDPISEHNRLYWYRQTLGQGPEFLTYFQNEAQLEKSRLLSDRFSAERPKGSFSTLEIQRTEQGDSAMYLCASSLAPGGLNEQFFGPGTRLTVL.

This clone has only one observation. The chain links TRBV6-5 to TRBJ2-7; 7 nucleotides match TRBD1. Germline trimming cut 5 bases from V and 3 bases from J; bases unmatched to any gene: 4. The CDR3 loop spans 13 amino acids. Germline V gene lookup returns CDR1 MNHEY and CDR2 SVGAGI. The CDR3 coding sequence is TGTGCCAGCAGTAGGGACAGACACTACGAGCAGTACTTC. Translation: CASSRDRHYEQYF.

This chain joins TRBV5-4 and TRBJ1-1; TRBD1 might be the D (5 bases). Germline lookup yields CDR1 SGHNT and CDR2 YYREEE (reference sequence). There are 13 residues in the CDR3. Trimming shortened V by 1 base and J by 4 bases, and 8 bases separated the two germline ends. The CDR3 region has the DNA TGTGCCAGCAGCTTGAGGGGAGGCACTGAAGCTTTCTTT. It specifies CASSLRGGTEAFF.

The chain combines TRBV25-1 with TRBJ1-2, with 9 nucleotides matching TRBD1. CDR3 size: 14 residues. Germline values: CDR1 MGHDK, CDR2 SYGVNS. V dropped 8 bases and J dropped 8; count of bases not matched to a gene: 12. For the CDR3, the DNA is TGTGCCAGCGGATCACTACAGGGGGCGGGAGGCTACACCTTC. Protein sequence: CASGSLQGAGGYTF.

The chain combines TRBV5-1 with TRBJ2-4, with D possibly TRBD2 on 6 matching bases. The CDR3 runs to 16 residues. Germline lookup yields CDR1 SGHRS and CDR2 YFSETQ. Trimming left V 0 bases short and J 0 bases short, with 10 bases between. The CDR3 coding sequence is TGCGCCAGCAGCTTGGATATGGGACTAGCCAAAAACATTCAGTACTTC. Amino acid sequence: CASSLDMGLAKNIQYF.

The chain links TRBV20-1 to TRBJ2-5, with D hard to call. Trimming pared 3 bases from V and 5 bases from J, leaving 7 bases between. CDR1 and CDR2 (germline): DFQATT, SNEGSKA (reference sequence). The CDR3 has 11 amino acids. The CDR3 DNA sequence: TGCAGTGCTAGTATGTCGGAGACCCAGTACTTC. This gives the protein CSASMSETQYF.

The genes are TRBV6-5 and TRBJ2-1; 12 bases are shared with TRBD2. There are 15 residues in the CDR3. The V segment lost 6 bases and the J segment 9 bases; nucleotides outside the gene matches: 9. Germline V gene sequence: CDR1 MNHEY, CDR2 SVGAGI. In nucleotides, the CDR3 is TGTGCCAGCAGGAAACTAGCGGGAGGAATGATTGAGCAGTTCTTC. Amino acid sequence: CASRKLAGGMIEQFF.

The rearrangement uses TRBV30 and TRBJ2-7; possible D gene TRBD1, 6 bases. This CDR3 has 13 residues. V was shortened by 7 bases and J by 12 bases, with 25 bases between the two germline ends. Germline values: CDR1 GTSNPN, CDR2 SVGIG (reference sequence). CDR3 in amino acids: CASSGDVGGIMYF. The CDR3 DNA sequence: TGTGCCTCCTCAGGGGACGTCGGTGGGATTATGTACTTC.

This chain joins TRBV11-3 and TRBJ2-5; TRBD2 is a possible D gene (5 bases). There are 14 residues in the CDR3. Trimming removed 5 bases at V and 0 bases at J, with 10 bases between. CDR1 and CDR2 (germline): SGHNT, YENEEA. This CDR3 reads CASSRGPNQETQYF. The CDR3 DNA follows: TGTGCCAGCAGCCGAGGGCCCAACCAAGAGACCCAGTACTTC.

The V gene is TRBV11-2, the J gene TRBJ2-1; 7 bases line up with TRBD2. Germline V CDR1 and CDR2: SGHAT, FQNNGV. Losses at the gene ends were 11 bases for V and 8 bases for J; bases not matched to a gene: 6. This CDR3 comprises 11 residues. The CDR3 is CAVHREDEQFF. As DNA, the CDR3 is TGTGCCGTCCACCGGGAGGATGAGCAGTTCTTC.